Below are 9 T cell receptor beta chains sequenced from a single sample in a study of vaccination and CD4 T cells after COVID-19. Treatment in this sample: roughly 10-day PBMC culture with coronavirus spike peptide pools or control peptides (ViraFEST assay). Cultured CD4+ T cell DNA was sequenced using the Oncomine TCR Beta short-read assay. From the PCR reads, TCRdb called clonotypes with MiXCR, one entry per CDR3 protein. The repertoire includes approximately 12,000 distinct CDR3 sequences, roughly 43% of them detected once, and 20% to 25% sits in the top ten. For these TCRs, the target antigens are not known. Sequenced: CD4+ T cells from blood, cultured in vitro. The receptors here all came from a human donor who had recovered from COVID-19.

CDR3 nucleotides: TGTGCCAGCACCTCGGGAGGGTTCAAACTCCTAAACCAAGCCTACGAGCAGTACTTC. It specifies CASTSGGFKLLNQAYEQYF. V gene TRBV21-1 combines with J gene TRBJ2-7; the tabulated D call, TRBD2, remains unverified against the DNA. TRBV21-1 constitutes a pseudogene. The CDR3 has 19 residues.

In DNA form, the CDR3 reads TGTGCCAGCAGTTACGCGGGGACAGATACGCAGTATTTT. This codes for CASSYAGTDTQYF. The chain recombines TRBV6-5 with TRBJ2-3; tentatively, D is TRBD2 (6 bases). Trimming took off 2 bases at V and 3 bases at J, with 6 bases between the two ends. Germline V gives CDR1 MNHEY, CDR2 SVGAGI. The CDR3 consists of 13 residues.

This clonotype was found a few times. The chain is built from TRBV20-1 and TRBJ1-5, with a tentative D call TRBD1 (6 bases). V lost 0 bases and J 4 bases, leaving 13 bases between the germline ends. The V gene's germline CDR1 is DFQATT and CDR2 SNEGSKA (reference sequence). This CDR3 spans 15 amino acids. This CDR3 is CSARDLQGENQPQHF. DNA of the CDR3: TGCAGTGCTAGAGATTTACAGGGCGAGAATCAGCCCCAGCATTTT.

The rearrangement uses TRBV9 and TRBJ2-3, with D perhaps matching TRBD2 (6 bases). Germline values: CDR1 SGDLS, CDR2 YYNGEE. The CDR3 loop spans 12 amino acids. V was shortened by 7 bases and J by 4 bases, with 10 bases between the two germline ends. The CDR3 reads CASGGSADTQYF. CDR3 bases: TGTGCCAGCGGGGGGAGTGCAGATACGCAGTATTTT.

This clonotype was seen a handful of times. The chain employs TRBV20-1 and TRBJ1-2; TRBD1 aligns across 8 bases. There are 14 residues in the CDR3. The V gene's germline CDR1 is DFQATT and CDR2 SNEGSKA (reference sequence). The junction had 9 bases not matched to a gene; V was cut back by 1 base and J by 8 bases. The CDR3 loop is CSARVTGQVWGYTF. DNA for the CDR3: TGCAGTGCTAGAGTGACGGGACAGGTTTGGGGCTACACCTTC.

This chain links TRBV20-1 with TRBJ2-3; D tentatively fits TRBD1 or TRBD2 (5 bases each). This CDR3 has 14 amino acids. CDR1 is DFQATT and CDR2 is SNEGSKA in the germline V gene (reference sequence). For the CDR3, the DNA is TGCAGGGGGGTATTGCCTCTCGGCACAGATACGCAGTATTTT. This codes for CRGVLPLGTDTQYF.

The chain is built from TRBV7-8 and TRBJ2-5; D is ambiguous. Germline V CDR1 and CDR2: SGHVS, FQNEAQ. Trimming took 7 bases from V and 1 from J, leaving 10 bases between them. This CDR3 contains 13 residues. The DNA for the CDR3 is TGTGCCAGCACCACCGCCGGCCAAGAGACCCAGTACTTC. It specifies CASTTAGQETQYF. The full variable domain, with the rest looked up from reference TRBV7-8 and TRBJ2-5, is GAGVSQSPRYKVAKRGQDVALRCDPISGHVSLFWYQQALGQGPEFLTYFQNEAQLDKSGLPSDRFFAERPEGSVSTLKIQRTQQEDSAVYLCASTTAGQETQYFGPGTRLLVL.

The gene calls are TRBV2 and TRBJ1-1, with D possibly matching TRBD1 (6 bases). V was shortened by 6 bases and J by 4 bases, with 15 bases between the two germline ends. CDR1 is SNHLY, CDR2 FYNNEI, per germline. This CDR3 has 14 residues. The CDR3 loop is CASRGTGSGTEAFF. CDR3 in DNA: TGTGCCAGCAGGGGAACAGGGTCGGGCACTGAAGCTTTCTTT.

Here the CDR3 reads CASSIGQLETQYF. CDR3 sequence (DNA): TGTGCCAGCAGCATCGGACAGTTAGAGACCCAGTACTTC. The chain combines TRBV7-3 with TRBJ2-5; possibly TRBD1 for D (6 bases). The V gene's germline CDR1 is SGHTA and CDR2 FQGTGA. The CDR3 totals 13 residues. V lost 5 bases to trimming and J lost 4 bases, with 11 bases between them.